A selection of T cell receptor beta chains follows, all from one sample in a study of beta chain features in type 1 diabetes. Measured with immunoSEQ multiplex PCR; TCRdb has only the in-frame clones, and not every one. The table shows roughly 140,000 clones, with 40% to 60% occurring only once. The sequenced sample was Tregs from blood. The source is a man younger than 35 in good health. CDR3s include the opening cysteine and the closing phenylalanine or tryptophan. A D gene is named only where the DNA matches it firmly. Clone size is shown for a subset of rows, as once, few, many or a class of expanded clone.

TRBD2	TRBV30	.	TRBJ2-2	TGTGCCTGGAGTCTAGCGGGAGGGACCGGGGAGCTGTTTTTT	CAWSLAGGTGELFF
.	TRBV5-4	.	TRBJ1-1	TGTGCCACAAGGGGGACCTACACTGAAGCTTTCTTT	CATRGTYTEAFF
TRBD1	TRBV30	.	TRBJ2-6	TGTGCCTGGGCCAGGGGGCGATCTGGGGCCAACGTCCTGACTTTC	CAWARGRSGANVLTF
.	TRBV2	.	TRBJ2-1	TGTGCCAGCAGGTGGCAGGGAGGTTTCAATGAGCAGTTCTTC	CASRWQGGFNEQFF
.	TRBV6-1	.	TRBJ2-7	TGTGCCAGCAGTGATGGATCGACTTACGAGCAGTACTTC	CASSDGSTYEQYF
.	TRBV12-5	few	TRBJ1-1	TGTGCTAGTGGTTCGCTAAGAGAAGCTTTCTTT	CASGSLREAFF
.	TRBV21-1	.	TRBJ1-2	TGTGCCAGCAGCAAGGAACCCCTCAGGGAAGTAGGCTATGGCTACACCTTC	CASSKEPLREVGYGYTF
.	TRBV5-1	.	TRBJ2-7	TGCGCCAGCAGCAAAAGCAGGGTCGAGCAGTACTTC	CASSKSRVEQYF
.	TRBV5-5	.	TRBJ2-1	TGTGCCAGCAGCAAACAGGAGAACTACAATGAGCAGTTCTTC	CASSKQENYNEQFF
TRBD2	TRBV30	.	TRBJ2-7	TGTGCCTGGAGTGTACGCGGGGGAGCCTACGAGCAGTACTTC	CAWSVRGGAYEQYF
.	TRBV30	few	TRBJ2-1	TGTGCCTGGAGTGTGAATAGTTACAATGAGCAGTTCTTC	CAWSVNSYNEQFF
TRBD2	TRBV5-1	.	TRBJ2-5	TGCGCCAGCAGCTGGACTAGCGGGGCTGAGACCCAGTACTTC	CASSWTSGAETQYF
TRBD2	TRBV4-2	.	TRBJ2-1	TGTGCCAGCAGCCACACGGCTAGCGGCAACTACAATGAGCAGTTCTTC	CASSHTASGNYNEQFF